These 18 T cell receptor beta chains were sequenced from one sample in a study of shared clonotypes between healthy human individuals. TCRdb's copy holds only in-frame clones and misses some; the assay was immunoSEQ multiplex PCR. The sample lists roughly 510,000 clones; about 75% were seen once. The sample was PBMCs. The source is a woman aged 40 to 55 in good health. Some clones in this sample may be carry-over from other donors' samples.

V usage is TRBV15 and J usage is TRBJ2-1; D tentatively reads TRBD1 or TRBD2 (5 bases each). The CDR3 loop spans 13 amino acids. Germline V gene data show CDR1 as LNHNV and CDR2 as YYDKDF (reference sequence). V lost 8 bases, J lost 5 bases, and 13 bases lay in between. The CDR3 spells CATAPGPNNEQFF. The CDR3 DNA sequence: TGTGCCACCGCCCCGGGACCCAACAATGAGCAGTTCTTC.

The CDR3 sequence is CASSRTNMRSGNTIYF. The CDR3 DNA sequence: TGTGCCAGTAGCCGTACGAATATGCGCTCTGGAAACACCATATATTTT. The chain uses TRBV19 and TRBJ1-3; D not resolved. V was pared by 6 bases and J by 0 bases, with 15 bases between. CDR1 is LNHDA, CDR2 SQIVND, per germline (reference sequence). The CDR3 contains 16 residues.

This rearrangement joins TRBV10-3 to TRBJ2-7, with 7 bases lining up with TRBD2. Germline V gene lookup returns CDR1 ENHRY and CDR2 SYGVKD. This CDR3 is 14 amino acids long. DNA of the CDR3: TGTGTCACGCAACCAGCTAGCCCGGGAGGTGAGCAGTACTTC. This gives the protein CVTQPASPGGEQYF.

The V call is TRBV18, the J call TRBJ2-7; TRBD1 matches 8 bases. The J segment lost 3 bases and the V segment lost 3 bases, leaving 19 bases of the junction unmatched. The CDR3 consists of 19 residues. Per germline, CDR1 KGHSH and CDR2 LQKENI. The DNA of the CDR3 is TGTGCCAGCTCACCCAGGTCGGCAGGGGGCGAGGGCTCCTACTACGAGCAGTACTTC. As protein: CASSPRSAGGEGSYYEQYF.

CDR3 DNA sequence: TGTGCCAGTAGTATTTCCGGGAACACTGAAGCTTTCTTT. This sequence encodes CASSISGNTEAFF. This chain uses TRBV19 with TRBJ1-1; unclear D gene. The V gene's germline CDR1 is LNHDA and CDR2 SQIVND (reference sequence). The germline V and J ends were trimmed by 3 bases and 1 base, with 6 bases remaining between them. CDR3 length: 13 amino acids.

A note on this clone: Other nucleotide sequences from this sample produce the same CDR3. The chain links TRBV7-2 to TRBJ2-3, with 10 positions matching TRBD2. After removal of 2 bases from V and 6 bases from J, the junction contained 5 bases not matched to a gene. There are 15 residues in the CDR3. Germline-derived CDR1 and CDR2 are SGHTA and FQGNSA. The CDR3 here is CASSLLAGDSDTQYF. CDR3 sequence (DNA): TGTGCCAGCAGCTTACTAGCGGGAGATTCGGATACGCAGTATTTT.

The table lists this clone with a few counts. The rearrangement links TRBV13 to TRBJ2-3; a possible D gene is TRBD1 (6 bases). CDR3 length: 14 residues. Germline loops: CDR1 PRHDT, CDR2 FYEKMQ (reference sequence). The ends were cut back, 5 bases at V and 1 base at J, with 10 bases in the middle. The CDR3 region is CASSMQGRTDTQYF. The CDR3, as DNA: TGTGCCAGCAGCATGCAGGGGCGCACAGATACGCAGTATTTT.

The CDR3 here is CASTPSGSMAGELFF. Here the CDR3 DNA reads TGCGCCAGCACCCCTAGCGGGAGTATGGCCGGGGAGCTGTTTTTT. J is TRBJ2-2 and V is TRBV10-2; 10 positions match TRBD2. Per the germline V gene, CDR1 is WSHSY and CDR2 is SAAADI. The CDR3 is 15 amino acids. Trimming cost V 7 bases and J 6 bases; bases outside gene matches: 8.

The chain uses TRBV4-1 and TRBJ2-3, with TRBD2 identical over 10 bases. The CDR3 covers 16 residues. The junction had 7 bases not matched to a gene; V was cut back by 4 bases and J by 3 bases. Germline CDR1 reads MGHRA; CDR2 reads YSYEKL. The CDR3 protein is CASSRSLAGATDTQYF. The CDR3 DNA is TGCGCCAGCAGCCGCAGTCTAGCGGGAGCGACAGATACGCAGTATTTT.

The V call is TRBV7-2, the J call TRBJ2-7, with D perhaps TRBD1 (6 bases). Trimming took off 5 bases at V and 5 bases at J, with 10 bases between the two ends. CDR3 length: 12 amino acids. Germline loops: CDR1 SGHTA, CDR2 FQGNSA. The CDR3 region is CASSAYRDEQYF. For the CDR3, the DNA is TGTGCCAGCAGCGCCTACAGGGACGAGCAGTACTTC.

The V call is TRBV28, the J call TRBJ1-2; no clear D gene. Germline V gives CDR1 MDHEN, CDR2 SYDVKM. V lost 1 base, J lost 0 bases, and 6 bases lay in between. The CDR3 runs 14 residues. Written as DNA, the CDR3 is TGTGCCAGCAGTTTATCTAGATCTAACTATGGCTACACCTTC. Encoded protein: CASSLSRSNYGYTF.

This rearrangement joins TRBV28 to TRBJ2-7; D possibly uses TRBD1 or TRBD2 (5 bases each). Germline V lookup: CDR1 MDHEN, CDR2 SYDVKM. With 3 bases removed from V and 5 bases from J, the gap between germline ends came to 20 bases. This CDR3 comprises 16 residues. The CDR3 sequence is CASSFGGGGFLNEQYF. In DNA form, the CDR3 reads TGTGCCAGCAGTTTTGGAGGTGGGGGTTTTTTGAACGAGCAGTACTTC.

V usage is TRBV19 and J usage is TRBJ1-1, with no clear D. V was shortened by 4 bases and J by 0 bases, with 9 bases between the two germline ends. The CDR3 is made up of 14 amino acids. Germline CDR1 reads LNHDA; CDR2 reads SQIVND (reference sequence). The CDR3 coding sequence is TGTGCCAGTAGTAAACAGCCTGTGAACACTGAAGCTTTCTTT. It translates to CASSKQPVNTEAFF.

The V gene is TRBV15, the J gene TRBJ2-7; D may correspond to TRBD1 or TRBD2 (6 bases each). V shed 1 base and J shed 2 bases, with 12 bases lying between them. The CDR3 sequence is 15 residues long. Per germline, CDR1 LNHNV and CDR2 YYDKDF (reference sequence). The CDR3 loop is CATSRVGGTTYEQYF. CDR3 DNA: TGTGCCACCAGCAGAGTAGGGGGGACAACCTACGAGCAGTACTTC.

This rearrangement joins TRBV11-2 to TRBJ1-3, with TRBD1 as a possible D gene (5 bases). Trimming removed 5 bases from V and 3 bases from J, with 11 bases in between. The CDR3 is 14 amino acids. Looked up from germline, CDR1 is SGHAT and CDR2 is FQNNGV. The CDR3 region is CASSHGGVGNTIYF. CDR3 nucleotides: TGTGCCAGCAGCCACGGGGGGGTTGGAAACACCATATATTTT.

CDR3 amino acids: CASSVGPPDTQYF. CDR3 in DNA: TGTGCCAGCAGCGTAGGCCCCCCAGATACGCAGTATTTT. The chain is built from TRBV9 and TRBJ2-3, with no clear D. This CDR3 region has 13 residues. Germline-derived CDR1 and CDR2 are SGDLS and YYNGEE. V was trimmed by 0 bases and J by 4 bases, leaving 6 bases between them.

The rearrangement uses TRBV7-2 and TRBJ1-2; 10 bases match TRBD1. Losses at the gene ends were 5 bases for V and 5 bases for J; bases not matched to a gene: 5. This CDR3 region has 14 residues. Germline assignment: CDR1 SGHTA and CDR2 FQGNSA. CDR3 region: CASSARTGGYGYTF. CDR3 DNA: TGTGCCAGCAGCGCCAGGACAGGGGGATATGGCTACACCTTC.

This clone has just a few counts. The chain employs TRBV13 and TRBJ2-7; TRBD1 agrees at 8 bases. The CDR3 loop spans 15 amino acids. Germline V gene data show CDR1 as PRHDT and CDR2 as FYEKMQ (reference sequence). V shed 5 bases, J shed 5 bases, and the junction held 11 bases outside the gene matches. CDR3 nucleotides: TGTGCCAGCAGCGGCCGGACAGGGTTTGGGAACGAGCAGTACTTC. This gives the protein CASSGRTGFGNEQYF.